The clone carrying this T cell receptor (beta chain) has a single count. This sample stems from a study of radiation and T cells in renal cell carcinoma. The CDR3 is 15 amino acids. Germline CDR1 is KGHSH and CDR2 is LQKENI. Trimming removed 6 bases from V and 3 bases from J; junction bases left unmatched: 9. The time point denotes: blood 2 weeks post-SBRT. Treatment described: 15 Gy SBRT to primary tumor, nephrectomy 4 weeks later. Serial blood draws occurred at baseline and 2 and 4 weeks post-SBRT. The tumor was a clear cell renal cell carcinoma. Profiled with immunoSEQ multiplex PCR; TCRdb holds only in-frame clones, not every one. There are over 60,000 clones in the sample; approximately 86% occur only once, and more than 20% lies in the top ten.

This sequence joins TRBV18 and TRBJ2-7; 9 positions match TRBD2. This clonotype originated in a woman in her forties or fifties with renal cell carcinoma. Source: blood, taken from a patient whose treatment included radiotherapy and nephrectomy. CDR3 DNA: TGTGCCAGCTCGCGAAGCGGGGGGAGAAACTACGAGCAGTACTTC. Translation: CASSRSGGRNYEQYF.